Listed here is a single T cell receptor beta chain. The antigen is unknown. This specimen comes from a study of T cell responses to AZD1222 COVID-19 vaccine. Study findings and constraints: Reportedly, nearly half the spike-specific TCRs target unmutated variant regions. Repertoires were sampled only after the peak T cell response.

Second-dose intervals of approximately 4 or approximately 12 weeks were pooled. Deletions cut 3 bases from V and 3 bases from J, with 9 bases between. This CDR3 comprises 13 residues. Germline CDR1 reads LNHDA; CDR2 reads SQIVND (reference sequence). Assay used: immunoSEQ multiplex PCR; TCRdb lists only in-frame clones, some missing. The data show 250,000 to 300,000 clones, around 93% seen once. The receptor comes from an adult who received the AZD1222 COVID-19 vaccine. Sequences were derived from peripheral blood, sampled 28 days after the second AZD1222 dose. The genes are TRBV19 and TRBJ2-7, with D perhaps matching TRBD2 (6 bases). As DNA, the CDR3 is TGTGCCAGTAGTATGGCAGCGGGCTACGAGCAGTACTTC. Protein product: CASSMAAGYEQYF.